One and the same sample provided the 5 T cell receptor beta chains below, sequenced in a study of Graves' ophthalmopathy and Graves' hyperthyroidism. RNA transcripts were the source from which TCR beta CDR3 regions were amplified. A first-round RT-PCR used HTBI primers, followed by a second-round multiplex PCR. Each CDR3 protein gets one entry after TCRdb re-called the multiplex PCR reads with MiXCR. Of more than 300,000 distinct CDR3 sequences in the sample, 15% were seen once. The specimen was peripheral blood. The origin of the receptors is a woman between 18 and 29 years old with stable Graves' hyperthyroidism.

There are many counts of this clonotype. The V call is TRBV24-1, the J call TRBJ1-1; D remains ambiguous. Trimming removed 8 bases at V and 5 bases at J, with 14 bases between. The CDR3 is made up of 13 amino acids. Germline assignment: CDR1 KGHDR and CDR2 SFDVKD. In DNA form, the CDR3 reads TGTGCCACCATAAACGAAAAGATGACTGAAGCTTTCTTT. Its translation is CATINEKMTEAFF.

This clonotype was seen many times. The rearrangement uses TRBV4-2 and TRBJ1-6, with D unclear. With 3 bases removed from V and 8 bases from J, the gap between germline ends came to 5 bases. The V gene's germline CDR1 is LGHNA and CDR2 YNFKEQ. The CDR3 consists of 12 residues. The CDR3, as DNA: TGTGCCAGCAGCCATGCTGATTCACCCCTCCACTTT. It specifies CASSHADSPLHF.

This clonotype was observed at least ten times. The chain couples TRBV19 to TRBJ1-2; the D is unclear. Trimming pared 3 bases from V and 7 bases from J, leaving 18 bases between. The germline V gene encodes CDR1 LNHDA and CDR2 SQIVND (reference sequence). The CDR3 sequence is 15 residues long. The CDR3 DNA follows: TGTGCCAGTAGTATTCCCGGCGGTTCAGGCGGTGGCTACACCTTC. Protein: CASSIPGGSGGGYTF. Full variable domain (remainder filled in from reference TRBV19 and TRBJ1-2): DGGITQSPKYLFRKEGQNVTLSCEQNLNHDAMYWYRQDPGQGLRLIYYSQIVNDFQKGDIAEGYSVSREKKESFPLTVTSAQKNPTAFYLCASSIPGGSGGGYTFGSGTRLTVV.

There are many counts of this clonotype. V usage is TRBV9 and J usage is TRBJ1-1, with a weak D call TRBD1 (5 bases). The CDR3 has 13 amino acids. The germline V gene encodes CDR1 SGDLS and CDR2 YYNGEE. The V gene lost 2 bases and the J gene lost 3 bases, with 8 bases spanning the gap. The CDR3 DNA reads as TGTGCCAGCAGCGTGGGGCTACACACTGAAGCTTTCTTT. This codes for CASSVGLHTEAFF.

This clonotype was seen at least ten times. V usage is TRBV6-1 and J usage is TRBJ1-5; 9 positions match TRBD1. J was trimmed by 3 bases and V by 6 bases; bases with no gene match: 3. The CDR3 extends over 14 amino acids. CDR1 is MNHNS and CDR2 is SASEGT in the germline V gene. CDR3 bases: TGTGCCAGCAGAAACAGGGGGCCCAATCAGCCCCAGCATTTT. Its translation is CASRNRGPNQPQHF.